This T cell receptor beta chain was observed in a study of T cells in localized non-small cell lung cancer (dated by TCRdb to about 2020). Describing the broader study: Comparing tumors with uninvolved tumor-adjacent lungs, the study looked at the T cell repertoires of 200 to 250 patients with early-stage NSCLC. The cohort was made up of hundreds of treatment-naive NSCLC patients whose localized lung tumors had been resected. The mean age of the NSCLC patients was roughly 70 years, with 120 to 150 men and around 110 women. Study-wide conclusions, independent of this receptor: The highest T cell clonality was observed in uninvolved tumor-adjacent lung, where clonality exceeded that of tumor, suggesting that antigenic responses were more focused in uninvolved tumor-adjacent lung. Longer overall survival was associated with higher T cell density in blood, whereas shorter survival was associated with higher clonality in adjacent lung. Since the design was exploratory, TCR variables were selected using unadjusted p-values with no false-discovery rate correction. Because multi-region tumor sequencing was not performed, intratumor heterogeneity could not be ruled out. Of the top 100 tumor clones, a median of roughly 57 were detected in paired uninvolved adjacent lung; around 30 were also among that lung's top 100.

A distance of 13 bases separates the germline ends of V and J, which lose 1 base and 4 bases respectively. Reading from cysteine to phenylalanine, the CDR3 counts 15 amino acids. CDR3 DNA is the only sequence kept; it has 45 bases, read in frame from the first base. The germline V gene gives CDR1 as MNHNS and CDR2 as SASEGT. About this clone: Its binding antigen is unknown. There are no base qualities to consult, and no much larger clone falls within one base.

At diagnosis, tumor, uninvolved tumor-adjacent lung and peripheral blood were collected and then preserved as a mix of FFPE and fresh-frozen material. For TCR repertoire profiling, blood samples were analyzed as peripheral blood mononuclear cells. The immunoSEQ Assay was used to sequence TCR beta CDR3 regions from DNA. The paper's processing steps were these. To compute T cell density, TCR beta template counts were normalized to usable DNA, which was estimated by amplifying housekeeping genes. The preseqR package was used to estimate richness by extrapolating to 400,000 templates for PBMC samples and to 120,000 templates for tissue samples. Clonality was taken to be one minus Pielou's evenness. Tissue-enriched TCRs were identified through differential abundance testing performed on productive amino-acid clonotypes, with a minimum total count of 5 and an alpha of 0.1. Repertoire overlap between compartments was quantified with the Jaccard Index and Morisita Overlap Index. TCR beta CDR3s were clustered by GLIPH together with public tetramer-defined viral CDR3s, and at least three viral sequences plus V-gene enrichment were required for viral motifs. TCRdb obtained this table from immuneACCESS and retained in-frame rearrangements with V and J assigned. These tables miss some clones; where compared with another copy, unresolved V genes account for less than half of the shortfall, and the remainder is unexplained. The D gene and trimming were derived from the DNA, and the V and J assignments and clone size from that table. The sample records 20,000 to 25,000 clones, under 90% of which are singletons. The ten largest make up 22% of the sample.

This receptor was identified in a man aged 35-69 years with stage I squamous cell lung carcinoma. The chain is assembled from TRBV6-1 and TRBJ1-1; the D gene is perhaps TRBD1, from 5 matching bases. Sequenced material: peripheral blood, taken before any cancer treatment. At the DNA level, the sequence is TGTGCCAGCAGTGAAGGTAGGGGCGCGGGCACTGAAGCTTTCTTT. Translation gives CASSEGRGAGTEAFF.